The entry below gives a single T cell receptor (beta chain) sequence along with its context. Single viable CD3+CD4+CD8-CD45RO+ cells were sorted as the memory CD4+ T cells. Some clones are missing from TCRdb's copy, which holds only in-frame ones; the method was immunoSEQ multiplex PCR. In the table there are around 40,000 clones, around 78% of which are singletons. The data belong to a study of memory CD4+ T cells and cytomegalovirus serostatus. Looked up from germline, CDR1 is SGHTA and CDR2 is FQGNSA. Deletions cut 0 bases from V and 7 bases from J, with 12 bases between. This CDR3 region has 15 residues.

The specimen sequenced was memory CD4+ T cells from blood. The TCR comes from an adult in good health and CMV-seronegative. The chain employs TRBV7-2 and TRBJ2-2, with D tentatively TRBD1 (6 bases). CDR3 in amino acids: CASSLAQGQGGELFF. CDR3 nucleotides: TGTGCCAGCAGCTTAGCACAGGGACAAGGCGGGGAGCTGTTTTTT.